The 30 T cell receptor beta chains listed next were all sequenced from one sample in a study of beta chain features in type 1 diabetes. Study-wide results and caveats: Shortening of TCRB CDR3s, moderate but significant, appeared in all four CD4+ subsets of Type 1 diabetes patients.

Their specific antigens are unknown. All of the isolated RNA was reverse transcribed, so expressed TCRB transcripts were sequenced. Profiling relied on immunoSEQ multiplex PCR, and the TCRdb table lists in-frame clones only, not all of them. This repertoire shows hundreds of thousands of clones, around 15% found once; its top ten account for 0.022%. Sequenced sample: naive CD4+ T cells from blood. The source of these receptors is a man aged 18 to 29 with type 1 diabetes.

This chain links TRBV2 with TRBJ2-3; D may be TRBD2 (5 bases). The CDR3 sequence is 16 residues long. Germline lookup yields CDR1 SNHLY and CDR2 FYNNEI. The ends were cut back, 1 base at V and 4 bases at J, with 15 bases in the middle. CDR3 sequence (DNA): TGTGCCAGCAGTGAAGTAGGCCGGGGTAATCCAGATACGCAGTATTTT. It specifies CASSEVGRGNPDTQYF.

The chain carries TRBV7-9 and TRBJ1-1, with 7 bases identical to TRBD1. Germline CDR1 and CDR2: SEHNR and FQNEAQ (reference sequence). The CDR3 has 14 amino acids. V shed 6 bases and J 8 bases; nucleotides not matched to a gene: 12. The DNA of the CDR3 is TGTGCCAGCAGGCCAGGACAGGATCCTTCCGAAGCTTTCTTT. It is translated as CASRPGQDPSEAFF.

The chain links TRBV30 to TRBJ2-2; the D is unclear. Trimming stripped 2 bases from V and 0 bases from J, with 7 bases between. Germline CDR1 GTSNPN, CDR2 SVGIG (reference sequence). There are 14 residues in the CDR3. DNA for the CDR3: TGTGCCTGGAGTAGGTTAACGAACACCGGGGAGCTGTTTTTT. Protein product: CAWSRLTNTGELFF.

The CDR3 reads CASSLAAASYNEQFF. In DNA form, the CDR3 reads TGCGCCAGCAGCTTGGCCGCGGCATCCTACAATGAGCAGTTCTTC. V is TRBV5-1 and J is TRBJ2-1; D gene unclear. The CDR3 is made up of 15 amino acids. Germline values: CDR1 SGHRS, CDR2 YFSETQ. V lost 0 bases and J lost 1, with 8 bases in between.

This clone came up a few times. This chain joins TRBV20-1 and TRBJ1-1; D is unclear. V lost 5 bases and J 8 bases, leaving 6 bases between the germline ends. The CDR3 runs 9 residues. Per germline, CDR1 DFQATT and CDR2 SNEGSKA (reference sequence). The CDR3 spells CSAPPEAFF. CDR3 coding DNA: TGCAGTGCTCCCCCGGAAGCTTTCTTT.

In DNA, the CDR3 is TGTGCCAGCAGCTTGGCTCGAAGCGGGGACAATGAGCAGTTCTTC. Translating it yields CASSLARSGDNEQFF. The chain combines TRBV7-9 with TRBJ2-1, with 7 nucleotides matching TRBD2. V lost 3 bases, J lost 5 bases, and 7 bases stayed unmatched. Looked up from germline, CDR1 is SEHNR and CDR2 is FQNEAQ (reference sequence). This CDR3 contains 15 residues.

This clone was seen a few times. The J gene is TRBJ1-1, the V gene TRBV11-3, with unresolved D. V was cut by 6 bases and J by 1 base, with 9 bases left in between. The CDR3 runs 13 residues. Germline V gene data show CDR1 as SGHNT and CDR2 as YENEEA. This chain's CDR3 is CASRVVGNTEAFF. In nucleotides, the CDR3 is TGTGCCAGCAGGGTGGTCGGGAACACTGAAGCTTTCTTT.

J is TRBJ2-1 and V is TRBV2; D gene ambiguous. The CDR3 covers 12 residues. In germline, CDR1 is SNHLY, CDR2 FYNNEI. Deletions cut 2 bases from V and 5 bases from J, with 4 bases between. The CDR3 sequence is CASSENHNEQFF. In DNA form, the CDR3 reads TGTGCCAGCAGTGAAAACCACAATGAGCAGTTCTTC.

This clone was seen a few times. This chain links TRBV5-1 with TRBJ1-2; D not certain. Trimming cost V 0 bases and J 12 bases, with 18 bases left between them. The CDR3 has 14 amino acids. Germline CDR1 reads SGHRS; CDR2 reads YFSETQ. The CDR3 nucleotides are TGCGCCAGCAGCTTGGCCGGTGGGGATCTCATTCACACCTTC. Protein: CASSLAGGDLIHTF.

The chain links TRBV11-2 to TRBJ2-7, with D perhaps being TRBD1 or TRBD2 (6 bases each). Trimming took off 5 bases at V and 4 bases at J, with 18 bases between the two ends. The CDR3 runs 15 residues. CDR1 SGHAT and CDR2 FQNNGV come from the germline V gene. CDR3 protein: CASSTISGAGYEQYF. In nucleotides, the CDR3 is TGTGCCAGCAGCACCATCTCGGGGGCAGGGTACGAGCAGTACTTC.

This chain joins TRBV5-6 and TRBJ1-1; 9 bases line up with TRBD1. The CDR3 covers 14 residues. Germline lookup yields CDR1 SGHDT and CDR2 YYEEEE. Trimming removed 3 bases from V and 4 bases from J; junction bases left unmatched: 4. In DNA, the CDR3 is TGTGCCAGCAGCTGGGGACAGGGCATCACTGAAGCTTTCTTT. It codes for CASSWGQGITEAFF.

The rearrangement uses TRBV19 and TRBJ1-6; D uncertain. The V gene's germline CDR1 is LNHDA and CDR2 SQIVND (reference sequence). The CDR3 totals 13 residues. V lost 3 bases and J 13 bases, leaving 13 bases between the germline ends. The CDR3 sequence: CASSIERRRPLHF. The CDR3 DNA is TGTGCCAGTAGTATTGAAAGGCGTCGGCCCCTCCACTTT.

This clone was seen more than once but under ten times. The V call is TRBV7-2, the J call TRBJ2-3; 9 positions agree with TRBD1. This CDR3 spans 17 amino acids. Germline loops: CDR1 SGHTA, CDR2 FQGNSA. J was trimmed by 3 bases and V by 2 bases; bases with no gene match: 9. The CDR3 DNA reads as TGTGCCAGCAGCTTAACAACAGGGGGCGTTAGTACAGATACGCAGTATTTT. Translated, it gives CASSLTTGGVSTDTQYF.

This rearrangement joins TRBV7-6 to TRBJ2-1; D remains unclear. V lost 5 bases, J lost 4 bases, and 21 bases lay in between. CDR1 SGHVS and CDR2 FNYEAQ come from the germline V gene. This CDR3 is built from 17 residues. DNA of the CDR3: TGTGCCAGCAGCCCTCTGTTAGGGAAAGAGATTTACAATGAGCAGTTCTTC. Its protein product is CASSPLLGKEIYNEQFF. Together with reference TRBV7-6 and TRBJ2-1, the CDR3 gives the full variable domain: GAGVSQSPRYKVTKRGQDVALRCDPISGHVSLYWYRQALGQGPEFLTYFNYEAQQDKSGLPNDRFSAERPEGSISTLTIQRTEQRDSAMYRCASSPLLGKEIYNEQFFGPGTRLTVL.

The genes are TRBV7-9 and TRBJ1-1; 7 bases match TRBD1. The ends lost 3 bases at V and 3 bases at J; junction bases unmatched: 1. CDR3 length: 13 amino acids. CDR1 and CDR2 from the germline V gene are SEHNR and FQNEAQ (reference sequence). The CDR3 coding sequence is TGTGCCAGCAGCTTTGGACAGGACACTGAAGCTTTCTTT. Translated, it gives CASSFGQDTEAFF.

CDR3 residues: CASKMNTGTSDEQYF. The CDR3 nucleotides are TGTGCCAGCAAGATGAATACCGGGACATCGGACGAGCAGTACTTC. The rearrangement joins TRBV19 to TRBJ2-7, with a tentative D call TRBD1 (6 bases). The length of the CDR3 is 15 residues. Per the germline V gene, CDR1 is LNHDA and CDR2 is SQIVND (reference sequence). The germline V and J ends were trimmed by 9 bases and 5 bases, with 23 bases remaining between them.

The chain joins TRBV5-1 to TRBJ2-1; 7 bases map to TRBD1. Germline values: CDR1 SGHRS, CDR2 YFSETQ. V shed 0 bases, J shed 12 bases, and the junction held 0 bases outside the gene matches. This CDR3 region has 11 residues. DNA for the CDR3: TGCGCCAGCAGCTTGGACAGGGGGCAGTTCTTC. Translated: CASSLDRGQFF.

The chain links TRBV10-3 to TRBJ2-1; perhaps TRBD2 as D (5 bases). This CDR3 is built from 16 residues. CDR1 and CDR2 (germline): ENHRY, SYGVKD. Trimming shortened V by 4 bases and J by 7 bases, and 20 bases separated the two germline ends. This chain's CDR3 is CAISGSPSLTGNEQFF. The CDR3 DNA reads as TGTGCCATCAGTGGGTCCCCGAGCCTTACGGGGAATGAGCAGTTCTTC.

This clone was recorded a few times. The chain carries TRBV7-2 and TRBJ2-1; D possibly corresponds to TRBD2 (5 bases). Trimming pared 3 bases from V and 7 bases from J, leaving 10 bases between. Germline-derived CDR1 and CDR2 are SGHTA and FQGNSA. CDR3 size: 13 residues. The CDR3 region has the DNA TGTGCCAGCAGCTTCAAGACGGGGAATGAGCAGTTCTTC. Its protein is CASSFKTGNEQFF. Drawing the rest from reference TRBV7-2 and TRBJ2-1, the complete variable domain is GAGVSQSPSNKVTEKGKDVELRCDPISGHTALYWYRQSLGQGLEFLIYFQGNSAPDKSGLPSDRFSAERTGGSVSTLTIQRTQQEDSAVYLCASSFKTGNEQFFGPGTRLTVL.

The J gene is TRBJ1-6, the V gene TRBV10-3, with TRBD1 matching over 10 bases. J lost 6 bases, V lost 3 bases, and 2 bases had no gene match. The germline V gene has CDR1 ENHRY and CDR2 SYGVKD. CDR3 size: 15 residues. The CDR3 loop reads CAISDGTGVNSPLHF. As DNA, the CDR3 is TGTGCCATCAGTGACGGGACAGGGGTTAATTCACCCCTCCACTTT.

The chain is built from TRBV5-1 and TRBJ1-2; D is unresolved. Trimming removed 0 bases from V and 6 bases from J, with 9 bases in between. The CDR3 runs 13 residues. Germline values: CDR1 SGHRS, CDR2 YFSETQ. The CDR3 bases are TGCGCCAGCAGCTTGGACCGACAAAATGGCTACACCTTC. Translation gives CASSLDRQNGYTF.

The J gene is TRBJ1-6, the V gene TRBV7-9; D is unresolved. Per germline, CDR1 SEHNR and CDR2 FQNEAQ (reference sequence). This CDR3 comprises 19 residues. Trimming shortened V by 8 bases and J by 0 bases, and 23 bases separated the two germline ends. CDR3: CASRRYREDSSSYNSPLHF. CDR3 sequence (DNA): TGTGCCAGCCGGCGCTACAGAGAGGATTCGAGCTCCTATAATTCACCCCTCCACTTT.

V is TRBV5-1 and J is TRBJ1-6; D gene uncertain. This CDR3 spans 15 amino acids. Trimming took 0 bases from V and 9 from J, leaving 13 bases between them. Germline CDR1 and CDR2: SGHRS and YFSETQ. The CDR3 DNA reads TGCGCCAGCAGCTTGGAGGGAGGGCTGGGTTCACCCCTCCACTTT. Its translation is CASSLEGGLGSPLHF. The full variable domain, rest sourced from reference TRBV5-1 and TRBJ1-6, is KAGVTQTPRYLIKTRGQQVTLSCSPISGHRSVSWYQQTPGQGLQFLFEYFSETQRNKGNFPGRFSGRQFSNSRSEMNVSTLELGDSALYLCASSLEGGLGSPLHFGNGTRLTVT.

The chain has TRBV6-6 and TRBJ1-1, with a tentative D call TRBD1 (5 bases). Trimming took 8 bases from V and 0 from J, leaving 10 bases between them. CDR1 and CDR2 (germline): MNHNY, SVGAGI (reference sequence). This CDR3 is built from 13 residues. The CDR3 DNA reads TGTGCCAGCTTATCGACAGTGAACACTGAAGCTTTCTTT. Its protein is CASLSTVNTEAFF.

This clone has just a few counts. CDR3 region: CASSAQEGSGELFF. CDR3 sequence (DNA): TGTGCCAGCAGTGCCCAAGAGGGTTCCGGGGAGCTGTTTTTT. The chain uses TRBV6-4 and TRBJ2-2; TRBD2 might be the D (5 bases). CDR1 is MRHNA, CDR2 SNTAGT, per germline. The length of the CDR3 is 14 residues. V lost 4 bases and J 6 bases, leaving 12 bases between the germline ends.

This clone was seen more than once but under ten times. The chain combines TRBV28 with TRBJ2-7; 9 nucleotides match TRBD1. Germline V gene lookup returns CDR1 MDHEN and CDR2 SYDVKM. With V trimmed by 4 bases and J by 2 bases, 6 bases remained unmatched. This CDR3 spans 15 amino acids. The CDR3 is CASSSTGGMTYEQYF. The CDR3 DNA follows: TGTGCCAGCAGTTCCACAGGGGGCATGACCTACGAGCAGTACTTC.

The CDR3: CAISEQLAAADGTQYF. CDR3 DNA: TGTGCCATCAGTGAGCAACTAGCTGCCGCCGACGGGACCCAGTACTTC. V and J are TRBV10-3 and TRBJ2-5; D is possibly TRBD2 (6 bases). This CDR3 comprises 16 residues. Trimming stripped 2 bases from V and 7 bases from J, with 20 bases between. Germline lookup yields CDR1 ENHRY and CDR2 SYGVKD.

CDR3 amino acids: CASSWGLAGASYNEQFF. DNA of the CDR3: TGTGCCAGCAGCTGGGGACTAGCGGGGGCCTCCTACAATGAGCAGTTCTTC. J is TRBJ2-1 and V is TRBV11-2, with 14 bases lining up with TRBD2. Germline lookup yields CDR1 SGHAT and CDR2 FQNNGV. V shed 4 bases and J 0 bases; nucleotides not matched to a gene: 2. The CDR3 is 17 amino acids. The full variable domain, its missing parts supplied by reference TRBV11-2 and TRBJ2-1, is EAGVAQSPRYKIIEKRQSVAFWCNPISGHATLYWYQQILGQGPKLLIQFQNNGVVDDSQLPKDRFSAERLKGVDSTLKIQPAKLEDSAVYLCASSWGLAGASYNEQFFGPGTRLTVL.

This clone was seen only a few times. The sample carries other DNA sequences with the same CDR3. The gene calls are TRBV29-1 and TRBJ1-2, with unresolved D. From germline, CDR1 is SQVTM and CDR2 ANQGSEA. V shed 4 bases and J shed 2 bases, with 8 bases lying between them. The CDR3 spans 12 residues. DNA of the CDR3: TGCAGCGTTGGGGGAGGGAACTATGGCTACACCTTC. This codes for CSVGGGNYGYTF.

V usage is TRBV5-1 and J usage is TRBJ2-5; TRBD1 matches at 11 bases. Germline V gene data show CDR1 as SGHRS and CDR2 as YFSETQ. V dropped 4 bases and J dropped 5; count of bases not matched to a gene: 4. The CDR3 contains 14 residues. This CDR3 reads CASSKDRGQETQYF. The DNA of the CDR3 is TGCGCCAGCAGCAAGGACAGGGGGCAGGAGACCCAGTACTTC.